This T cell receptor (beta chain) was sequenced in a study of blood T cell repertoires in COVID-19. The wider study: COVID-19 samples collected from the United States, Italy and Spain covered acute and convalescent phases. T cells, B-cell-depleted T cells, or PBMCs supplied cDNA or gDNA.

In the original analysis: Estimates of nucleated cell counts were drawn from the amplification of reference gene primers. Generated by immunoSEQ multiplex PCR, the TCRdb table keeps only in-frame clones and is missing some. V and J calls and clone size come straight from that table; D and trimming were deduced from the DNA. The sample records around 300,000 clones, approximately 91% being singletons. The germline gives CDR1 LNHDA, CDR2 SQIVND (reference sequence). The length of the CDR3 is 15 residues. The trim removed 3 bases at V and 8 bases at J, leaving 5 bases unmatched. The sequence was collected from a middle-aged woman who had recovered from COVID-19. The sequenced sample consisted of peripheral blood. The genes are TRBV19 and TRBJ1-4; 11 nucleotides line up with TRBD1. This CDR3 is CASSIGTGGKEKLFF. The CDR3 coding sequence is TGTGCCAGTAGTATCGGGACAGGGGGGAAAGAAAAACTGTTTTTT.